The T cell receptor (beta chain) under discussion was sequenced for a study of beta chain features in type 1 diabetes. The table lists this clone with a few counts. Per the germline V gene, CDR1 is SGHAT and CDR2 is FQDESV (reference sequence). V gave up 2 bases and J gave up 1 base, with 5 bases separating them. CDR3 length: 14 residues. Every isolated RNA sample was fully reverse transcribed, so sequencing captured expressed TCRB transcripts. TCRdb keeps only in-frame clones here, not all; method: immunoSEQ multiplex PCR. The sample records some 230,000 clones, 9.6% being singletons. Sequencing input: naive CD4+ T cells from blood. The origin of this receptor is a woman younger than 30 in good health. The V gene is TRBV11-1, the J gene TRBJ2-2, with unresolved D. The CDR3 DNA is TGTGCCAGCAGCTTAAAGAGGAACACCGGGGAGCTGTTTTTT. The encoded protein is CASSLKRNTGELFF.